The 3 T cell receptor beta chains given below trace back to one sample, sequenced in a study of blood T cells in healthy people across ages. Sample-barcoded 5' priming and a J-beta primer mix drove a second PCR of about 6 to 11 cycles. Each CDR3 protein gets one entry after TCRdb re-called the 5' RACE reads with MiXCR. The data show more than 800,000 distinct CDR3 sequences, 40% to 50% seen once. Sequencing was done on a sample of blood. These receptors were collected from a woman in her sixties or seventies in good health.

The V call is TRBV4-2, the J call TRBJ2-1; TRBD2 matches at 11 bases. The CDR3 consists of 20 residues. The germline V gene encodes CDR1 LGHNA and CDR2 YNFKEQ. Trimming took 4 bases from V and 0 from J; bases not matched to a gene: 14. CDR3: CASSPLAGGPGMVSYNEQFF. The CDR3 DNA is TGTGCCAGCAGCCCTTTAGCGGGAGGGCCCGGTATGGTCTCCTACAATGAGCAGTTCTTC.

J is TRBJ1-5 and V is TRBV12-3 or TRBV12-4; D perhaps matches TRBD1 (6 bases). The CDR3 covers 13 residues. The ends were cut back, 7 bases at V and 11 bases at J, with 18 bases in the middle. The CDR3 bases are TGTGCCAGCACCCGGGACACCGCTTGGGCCCAGCATTTT. Protein product: CASTRDTAWAQHF.

The gene calls are TRBV10-3 and TRBJ2-3, with a possible D match to TRBD1 (7 bases). Germline CDR1 and CDR2: ENHRY and SYGVKD. V was cut by 4 bases and J by 3 bases, with 29 bases left in between. This CDR3 region has 20 residues. The DNA for the CDR3 is TGTGCCATCAGTGCAGCGCAGGGGGGTACGACCGGCCGGGGTACAGATACGCAGTATTTT. Protein sequence: CAISAAQGGTTGRGTDTQYF.